The T cell receptor beta chain under discussion was sequenced for a study of patients and donors after allogeneic stem cell transplantation. Each CDR3 protein is one row after TCRdb ran MiXCR on the RT-PCR reads. Of 45,000 to 65,000 distinct CDR3 sequences in the sample, about 14% were seen once. Ten or more counts support this clonotype. The CDR3 runs to 16 residues. V lost 4 bases to trimming and J lost 0 bases, with 14 bases between them. The germline CDR1 and CDR2 sequences are MGHRA and YSYEKL. The receptor was derived from a human donor who was either an allogeneic HSCT recipient or a stem cell or donor lymphocyte infusion donor (not recorded which). It is not recorded whose cells these are; they may come from a transplant donor. V gene TRBV4-1 combines with J gene TRBJ2-3, with unresolved D. The source material was blood, either unsorted or a sorted T cell fraction (not recorded which). CDR3 loop: CASSLSVVLSTDTQYF. The CDR3 nucleotides read TGCGCCAGCAGCCTAAGCGTAGTACTCAGCACAGATACGCAGTATTTT.